This T cell receptor (beta chain) derives from a study of shared clonotypes between healthy human individuals. Genomic DNA of each subset was evenly split across several immunoSEQ plates. Assay used: immunoSEQ multiplex PCR; TCRdb lists only in-frame clones, some missing. In the table there are about 480,000 clones, around 79% of which are singletons. The donors, healthy adults who were HIV-negative, had experienced no recent acute infections or vaccinations. Germline-derived CDR1 and CDR2 are SQVTM and ANQGSEA. CDR3 length: 13 residues. Trimming at V came to 4 bases and at J to 1 base, leaving 2 bases not matched to a gene.

The chain couples TRBV29-1 to TRBJ2-7; 9 bases align to TRBD1. Sequencing was carried out using PBMCs. This TCR was sampled from a woman in her 40s in good health. Some clones in this sample may be carry-over from other donors' samples. The CDR3 sequence: CSVAGTGSYEQYF. In DNA, the CDR3 is TGCAGCGTTGCCGGGACAGGGTCCTACGAGCAGTACTTC.